The following is a T cell receptor beta chain sequence with its context. This sample was included in a study of blood T cell repertoires in COVID-19. Across the study: From the United States, Italy and Spain came samples of acute and convalescent COVID-19. The cDNA or gDNA used as material had been derived from T cells, B-cell-depleted T cells, or PBMCs.

Per the original methods: How many nucleated cells were present was estimated from reference gene primer amplification. TCRdb keeps only in-frame clones here, not all; method: immunoSEQ multiplex PCR. Clone size and the V and J calls come from that table; the DNA yielded D and trimming. Of 200,000 or so clones in the sample, more than 70% are singletons; the top ten hold over 2%. Allocation to cohorts depended on clinical history reported by the participants. The CDR3 is 20 amino acids. This receptor was identified in a woman between 40 and 50 years old with acute COVID-19. V is TRBV21-1 and J is TRBJ1-3. TRBV21-1 is a known pseudogene. Sample: PBMCs or T cells enriched from blood (not recorded which). DNA of the CDR3: TGTGCCAGCAGCAAACCCCCGCGTAGAGTCCGATATCGTTCGGGAAACACCATATATTTT. Its protein product is CASSKPPRRVRYRSGNTIYF.